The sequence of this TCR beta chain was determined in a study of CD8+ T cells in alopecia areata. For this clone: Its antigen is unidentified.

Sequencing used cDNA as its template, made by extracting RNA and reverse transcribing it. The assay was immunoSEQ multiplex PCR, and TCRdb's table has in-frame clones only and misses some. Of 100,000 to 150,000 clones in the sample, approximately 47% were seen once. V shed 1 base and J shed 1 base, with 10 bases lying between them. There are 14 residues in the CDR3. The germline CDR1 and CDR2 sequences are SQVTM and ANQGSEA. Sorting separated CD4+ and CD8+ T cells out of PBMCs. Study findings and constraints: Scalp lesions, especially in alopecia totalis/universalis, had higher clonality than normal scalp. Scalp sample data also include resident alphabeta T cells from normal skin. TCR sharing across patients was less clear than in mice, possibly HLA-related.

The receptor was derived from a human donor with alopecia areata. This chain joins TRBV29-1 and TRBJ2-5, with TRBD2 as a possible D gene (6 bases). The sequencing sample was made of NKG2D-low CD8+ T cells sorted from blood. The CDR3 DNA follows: TGCAGCGTTGAAGTTTTCGGGGGCCAAGAGACCCAGTACTTC. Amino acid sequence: CSVEVFGGQETQYF.